These 22 T cell receptor beta chains were sequenced from one sample in a study of blood T cell repertoires in COVID-19. Clones were read by immunoSEQ multiplex PCR, and TCRdb kept only the in-frame ones, dropping some. The sample has about 110,000 clones, about 83% seen once. The specimen was peripheral blood. These receptors were obtained from an older woman with acute or convalescent COVID-19.

This chain joins TRBV2 and TRBJ1-6, with D tentatively TRBD1 (6 bases). CDR3 size: 13 residues. Per germline, CDR1 SNHLY and CDR2 FYNNEI. Trimming cost V 2 bases and J 7 bases, with 6 bases left between them. The CDR3 here is CASSETGNSPLHF. The CDR3 nucleotides are TGTGCCAGCAGTGAAACAGGGAATTCACCCCTCCACTTT. Using reference TRBV2 and TRBJ1-6 for the parts outside the CDR3, the full variable domain is EPEVTQTPSHQVTQMGQEVILRCVPISNHLYFYWYRQILGQKVEFLVSFYNNEISEKSEIFDDQFSVERPDGSNFTLKIRSTKLEDSAMYFCASSETGNSPLHFGNGTRLTVT.

The rearrangement joins TRBV2 to TRBJ2-2; 10 nucleotides agree with TRBD1. The germline CDR1 and CDR2 sequences are SNHLY and FYNNEI. CDR3 length: 14 residues. With V trimmed by 6 bases and J by 14 bases, 12 bases remained unmatched. CDR3 residues: CASSSPTRDRGLFF. The CDR3 DNA reads as TGTGCCAGCAGCTCCCCCACCCGGGACAGGGGTCTGTTTTTT. The whole variable domain, filled in from reference TRBV2 and TRBJ2-2, reads EPEVTQTPSHQVTQMGQEVILRCVPISNHLYFYWYRQILGQKVEFLVSFYNNEISEKSEIFDDQFSVERPDGSNFTLKIRSTKLEDSAMYFCASSSPTRDRGLFFGEGSRLTVL.

V is TRBV5-1 and J is TRBJ1-5; TRBD1 is a possible D gene (6 bases). The CDR3 extends over 14 amino acids. The V end lost 0 bases, the J end lost 2 bases, and 6 bases lay between the germline ends. CDR1 and CDR2 from the germline V gene are SGHRS and YFSETQ. The CDR3 protein is CASSLDRGNQPQHF. DNA for the CDR3: TGCGCCAGCAGCTTGGACAGGGGCAATCAGCCCCAGCATTTT.

The rearrangement links TRBV19 to TRBJ1-3; D unresolved. CDR3 size: 15 residues. Trimming stripped 4 bases from V and 3 bases from J, with 13 bases between. The V gene's germline CDR1 is LNHDA and CDR2 SQIVND (reference sequence). The CDR3 here is CASSTAEEFGNTIYF. Here the CDR3 DNA reads TGTGCCAGTAGTACTGCGGAGGAGTTTGGAAACACCATATATTTT.

The V call is TRBV7-9, the J call TRBJ1-2; no reliable D call. Germline CDR1 reads SEHNR; CDR2 reads FQNEAQ (reference sequence). Trimming removed 5 bases at V and 1 base at J, with 14 bases between. This CDR3 has 15 amino acids. The CDR3 reads CASSLSILSNYGYTF. In DNA, the CDR3 is TGTGCCAGCAGCCTTTCAATACTGAGTAACTATGGCTACACCTTC. Looking up the rest from reference TRBV7-9 and TRBJ1-2 gives the full variable domain: DTGVSQNPRHKITKRGQNVTFRCDPISEHNRLYWYRQTLGQGPEFLTYFQNEAQLEKSRLLSDRFSAERPKGSFSTLEIQRTEQGDSAMYLCASSLSILSNYGYTFGSGTRLTVV.

The V and J genes are TRBV5-1 and TRBJ1-1; TRBD1 matches 9 bases. Germline lookup yields CDR1 SGHRS and CDR2 YFSETQ. J lost 7 bases, V lost 4 bases, and 14 bases had no gene match. The CDR3 is made up of 16 amino acids. In nucleotides, the CDR3 is TGCGCCAGCAGCCTCGCACAGGGGGCGCAGAGAAATGAAGCTTTCTTT. Translated: CASSLAQGAQRNEAFF.

The chain combines TRBV2 with TRBJ2-1; TRBD1 matches 9 bases. Per the germline V gene, CDR1 is SNHLY and CDR2 is FYNNEI. V lost 5 bases, J lost 6 bases, and 2 bases stayed unmatched. This CDR3 spans 13 amino acids. In DNA, the CDR3 is TGTGCCAGCAGTAGACAGGGGGGCAATGAGCAGTTCTTC. This gives the protein CASSRQGGNEQFF.

This clone has a single count. This chain uses TRBV5-1 with TRBJ1-3; 7 positions match TRBD1. This CDR3 is built from 16 residues. V was pared by 2 bases and J by 0 bases, with 5 bases of the junction left unmatched. Germline assignment: CDR1 SGHRS and CDR2 YFSETQ. The CDR3 loop reads CASSLQGPNSGNTIYF. In nucleotides, the CDR3 is TGCGCCAGCAGCTTACAGGGGCCAAACTCTGGAAACACCATATATTTT.

The V call is TRBV25-1, the J call TRBJ2-2; 14 nucleotides match TRBD2. The CDR3 consists of 16 residues. Unmatched junction bases numbered 7, after V lost 9 bases and J lost 4 bases. Germline values: CDR1 MGHDK, CDR2 SYGVNS. The CDR3 protein is CASGGTSGSGTGELFF. The CDR3 DNA sequence: TGTGCCAGTGGGGGGACTAGCGGGAGTGGCACCGGGGAGCTGTTTTTT.

This sequence joins TRBV5-1 and TRBJ2-7; 16 bases match TRBD2. Per germline, CDR1 SGHRS and CDR2 YFSETQ. The junction had 3 bases not matched to a gene; V was cut back by 1 base and J by 5 bases. This CDR3 contains 16 residues. The CDR3 bases are TGCGCCAGCAGCTTGTACGGGACTAGCGGGAGGGACGAGCAGTACTTC. Its protein product is CASSLYGTSGRDEQYF.

V is TRBV6-5 and J is TRBJ1-4; 9 bases match TRBD1. The junction had 10 bases not matched to a gene; V was cut back by 6 bases and J by 11 bases. CDR1 MNHEY and CDR2 SVGAGI come from the germline V gene. There are 14 residues in the CDR3. The CDR3 spells CASSYRLGQGKLFF. Written as DNA, the CDR3 is TGTGCCAGCAGCTACAGGCTCGGACAGGGGAAACTGTTTTTT.

The chain has TRBV2 and TRBJ1-5, with D maybe TRBD1 (6 bases). Germline V lookup: CDR1 SNHLY, CDR2 FYNNEI. Trimming shortened V by 7 bases and J by 4 bases, and 11 bases separated the two germline ends. The length of the CDR3 is 13 residues. The CDR3 loop is CASTYRGNQPQHF. CDR3 bases: TGTGCCAGCACCTATAGGGGGAATCAGCCCCAGCATTTT. The entire variable domain, with the rest obtained from reference TRBV2 and TRBJ1-5, is as follows: EPEVTQTPSHQVTQMGQEVILRCVPISNHLYFYWYRQILGQKVEFLVSFYNNEISEKSEIFDDQFSVERPDGSNFTLKIRSTKLEDSAMYFCASTYRGNQPQHFGDGTRLSIL.

The genes are TRBV27 and TRBJ2-7; 10 positions match TRBD2. Germline trimming cut 0 bases from V and 6 bases from J; bases unmatched to any gene: 8. The CDR3 consists of 16 residues. Germline CDR1 MNHEY, CDR2 SMNVEV (reference sequence). The CDR3: CASSLSTAGGPGEQYF. CDR3 nucleotide sequence: TGTGCCAGCAGTTTATCGACAGCGGGAGGGCCGGGCGAGCAGTACTTC.

The rearrangement uses TRBV30 and TRBJ1-1; maybe TRBD1 (5 bases). CDR1 GTSNPN and CDR2 SVGIG come from the germline V gene (reference sequence). This CDR3 has 15 amino acids. Deletions cut 0 bases from V and 4 bases from J, with 15 bases between. The CDR3 nucleotides read TGTGCCTGGAGTGTTTCGGGCAGGGTGGGCACTGAAGCTTTCTTT. Its translation is CAWSVSGRVGTEAFF.

This rearrangement joins TRBV7-9 to TRBJ1-3; D gene ambiguous. The CDR3 is 14 residues long. Germline CDR1 is SEHNR and CDR2 is FQNEAQ (reference sequence). V lost 1 base and J 0 bases, leaving 4 bases between the germline ends. CDR3 bases: TGTGCCAGCAGCTTAGGACACTCTGGAAACACCATATATTTT. Its protein product is CASSLGHSGNTIYF.

The chain recombines TRBV29-1 with TRBJ2-3; tentatively, D is TRBD1 (6 bases). The CDR3 is 14 amino acids. Trimming left V 4 bases short and J 6 bases short, with 17 bases between. Germline CDR1 is SQVTM and CDR2 is ANQGSEA. CDR3 in DNA: TGCAGCGTTGCCGCTGGCAGGGGTCGTGATACGCAGTATTTT. It specifies CSVAAGRGRDTQYF.

The chain employs TRBV7-6 and TRBJ2-5; 7 bases map to TRBD1. The CDR3 runs to 15 residues. The V gene end was trimmed by 0 bases and the J gene end by 4 bases; junction bases not matched to a gene: 5. Germline loops: CDR1 SGHVS, CDR2 FNYEAQ. CDR3 residues: CASSLAGTAIETQYF. The CDR3 DNA reads TGTGCCAGCAGCTTAGCAGGGACAGCGATAGAGACCCAGTACTTC.

The chain has TRBV3-1 (or the pseudogene TRBV3-2) and TRBJ2-1; possible D gene TRBD1, 5 bases. The CDR3 covers 14 residues. V dropped 4 bases and J dropped 10 bases, with 17 bases sitting between them. Germline V gene sequence: CDR1 LGHDT, CDR2 YNNKEL (reference sequence). The CDR3: CASSLTGRAREQFF. CDR3 coding DNA: TGTGCCAGCAGCCTAACGGGCAGGGCTCGGGAGCAGTTCTTC.

The V and J genes are TRBV5-1 and TRBJ1-2; TRBD1 matches 9 bases. The CDR3 is made up of 16 amino acids. J gave up 0 bases and V 4 bases, and 7 bases lay outside the gene matches. Per germline, CDR1 SGHRS and CDR2 YFSETQ. Here the CDR3 DNA reads TGCGCCAGCAGCCTAGATGGGACAGGGACTAACTATGGCTACACCTTC. Translation: CASSLDGTGTNYGYTF.

The chain couples TRBV29-1 to TRBJ1-1, with TRBD1 as a possible D gene (5 bases). V lost 1 base and J lost 3, with 12 bases in between. Germline loops: CDR1 SQVTM, CDR2 ANQGSEA. This CDR3 is built from 14 residues. The CDR3 DNA is TGCAGCGTTGAAGGCGATACAGGTCACACTGAAGCTTTCTTT. Its translation is CSVEGDTGHTEAFF.

The V gene is TRBV2, the J gene TRBJ2-1, with a weak D call TRBD2 (5 bases). CDR1 is SNHLY, CDR2 FYNNEI, per germline. V gave up 4 bases and J gave up 10 bases, with 32 bases separating them. The CDR3 is made up of 19 amino acids. The CDR3 region has the DNA TGTGCCAGCAGTGGACCGCCGGTTAGGACCGGTTTAGCGCTCGGCGAGCAGTTCTTC. This sequence encodes CASSGPPVRTGLALGEQFF.

The gene calls are TRBV28 and TRBJ1-5, with 7 positions matching TRBD1. The junction had 9 bases not matched to a gene; V was cut back by 5 bases and J by 2 bases. The CDR3 covers 16 residues. CDR1 MDHEN and CDR2 SYDVKM come from the germline V gene. The CDR3 nucleotides are TGTGCCAGCAGTCCCCATACAGGGGCCGGCAATCAGCCCCAGCATTTT. Translated: CASSPHTGAGNQPQHF.